This T cell receptor (beta chain) was recovered during a study of blood T cells in healthy people across ages. A second PCR, run for 7 to 11 cycles, used a sample-barcoded 5' primer plus a J-beta primer mix. TCRdb passed the 5' RACE reads through MiXCR, listing each CDR3 protein once. The repertoire has more than 650,000 distinct CDR3 sequences, about 53% of them found once; the top ten carry roughly 40%. Trimming removed 3 bases from V and 1 base from J; junction bases left unmatched: 6. There are 16 residues in the CDR3. In germline, CDR1 is DFQATT, CDR2 SNEGSKA (reference sequence). The sample consisted of blood. This chain connects TRBV20-1 to TRBJ2-1, with 10 bases matching TRBD1. The origin of this receptor is a man older than 75 in good health. The chain's CDR3 is CSASLGQGPSYNEQFF. CDR3 coding DNA: TGCAGTGCTAGTCTGGGACAGGGGCCTTCCTACAATGAGCAGTTCTTC.